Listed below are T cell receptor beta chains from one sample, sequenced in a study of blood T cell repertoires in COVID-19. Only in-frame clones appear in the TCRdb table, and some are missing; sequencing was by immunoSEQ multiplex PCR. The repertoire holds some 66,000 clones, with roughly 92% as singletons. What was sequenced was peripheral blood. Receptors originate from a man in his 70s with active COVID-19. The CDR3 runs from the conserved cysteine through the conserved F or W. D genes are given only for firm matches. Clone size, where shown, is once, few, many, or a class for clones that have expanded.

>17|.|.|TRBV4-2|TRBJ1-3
TGTGCCAGCAGCCAAGATTGGGGCAGTAAGGCTGGAAACACCATATATTTT
CASSQDWGSKAGNTIYF
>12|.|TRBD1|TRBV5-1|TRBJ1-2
TGCGCCAGCAGCAGGGGGCTTGATCTCTACACCTTC
CASSRGLDLYTF
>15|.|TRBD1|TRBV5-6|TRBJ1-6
TGTGCCAGCAGCGCCGACAGGGGAAATAATTCACCCCTCCACTTT
CASSADRGNNSPLHF
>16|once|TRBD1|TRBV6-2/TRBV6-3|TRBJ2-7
TGTGCCAGCAGTACCAAAAGACAGGGAAGGAACTACGAGCAGTACTTC
CASSTKRQGRNYEQYF
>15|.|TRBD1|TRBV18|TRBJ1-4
TGTGCCAGCTCACCAAATGGGGACAGTAATGAAAAACTGTTTTTT
CASSPNGDSNEKLFF
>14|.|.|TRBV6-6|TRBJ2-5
TGTGCCAGCAGTTATATTAGCGGCTCAGAGACCCAGTACTTC
CASSYISGSETQYF
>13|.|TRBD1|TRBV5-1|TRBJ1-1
TGCGCCAGCAGCTTGGAGGACAGGACTGAAGCTTTCTTT
CASSLEDRTEAFF
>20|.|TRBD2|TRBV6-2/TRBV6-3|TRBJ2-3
TGTGCCAGCAGTACCGTCGGACTAGCGGGGGGGATCAACCCCACAGATACGCAGTATTTT
CASSTVGLAGGINPTDTQYF
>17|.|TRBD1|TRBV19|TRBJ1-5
TGTGCCAGCCAAATGCTTTTCACCAGGGGGCCCCATCAGCCCCAGCATTTT
CASQMLFTRGPHQPQHF
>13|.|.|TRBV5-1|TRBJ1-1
TGCGCCAGCAGCTTGGTTAGGGGGACTGAAGCTTTCTTT
CASSLVRGTEAFF
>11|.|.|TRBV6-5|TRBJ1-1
TGTGCCAGCAGTTACTCGGGGCTGGCTTTCTTT
CASSYSGLAFF
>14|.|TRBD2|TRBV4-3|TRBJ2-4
TGCGCCAGCAGCCAAGGGCTAGCGGACAAAATTCAGTACTTC
CASSQGLADKIQYF
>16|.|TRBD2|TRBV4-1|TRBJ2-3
TGCGCCAGCAGCCCCTCCTCTAGCGGGGGGGGAGATACGCAGTATTTT
CASSPSSSGGGDTQYF
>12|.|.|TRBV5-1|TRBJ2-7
TGCGCCAGCAGCTCCAGGGTCAGCGAGCAGTACTTC
CASSSRVSEQYF
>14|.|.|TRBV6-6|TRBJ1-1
TGTGCCAGCAGTTATTCGGAGGACAACACTGAAGCTTTCTTT
CASSYSEDNTEAFF
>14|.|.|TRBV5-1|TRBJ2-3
TGCGCCAGCAGCTTGGACAGGGGCACAGATACGCAGTATTTT
CASSLDRGTDTQYF
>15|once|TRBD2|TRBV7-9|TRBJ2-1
TGTGCCAGCAGCTTAGAGTTAGCGGGCGGGAGTGGGCAGTTCTTC
CASSLELAGGSGQFF
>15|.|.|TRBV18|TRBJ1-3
TGTGCCAGCTCACCAGGTGCGACAGCTGGAAACACCATATATTTT
CASSPGATAGNTIYF
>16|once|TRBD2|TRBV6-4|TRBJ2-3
TGTGCCAGCAGTGACAGAGCGGGGGGGCCCCTGGCAACGCAGTATTTT
CASSDRAGGPLATQYF
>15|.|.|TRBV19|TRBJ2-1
TGTGCCAGTACTTCGTTCGGGGGGCCCTACAATGAGCAGTTCTTC
CASTSFGGPYNEQFF
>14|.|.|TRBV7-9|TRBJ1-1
TGTGCCAGCAGCTTAGCTTTCAGGGCCACTGAAGCTTTCTTT
CASSLAFRATEAFF
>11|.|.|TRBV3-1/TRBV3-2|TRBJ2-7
TGTGCCAGCGGCTCGAAGTACGAGCAGTACTTC
CASGSKYEQYF
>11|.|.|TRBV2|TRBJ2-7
TGTGCCAGCAGTGACGCCTACGAGCAGTACTTC
CASSDAYEQYF
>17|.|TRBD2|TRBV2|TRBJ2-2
TGTGCCAGCAGTGTGGCTAGCGGGGGGGCCATTCCCGGGGAGCTGTTTTTT
CASSVASGGAIPGELFF
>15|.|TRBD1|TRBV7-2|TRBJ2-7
TGTGCCAGCAGCGTTCGGGACAGGGGGAACTACGAGCAGTACTTC
CASSVRDRGNYEQYF
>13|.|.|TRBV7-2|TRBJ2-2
TGTGCCAGCAGTGGGACATTAACCGGGGAGCTGTTTTTT
CASSGTLTGELFF
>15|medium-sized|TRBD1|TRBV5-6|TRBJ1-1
TGTGCCAGCAGCTTACAGGGGTGGTCGAGGACTGAAGCTTTCTTT
CASSLQGWSRTEAFF
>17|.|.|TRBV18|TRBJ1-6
TGTGCCAGCTCACCACTAGGAGTAAACTCCTATAATTCACCCCTCCACTTT
CASSPLGVNSYNSPLHF
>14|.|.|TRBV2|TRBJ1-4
TGTGCCAGCAGTGGGCAGGGGACTAATGAAAAACTGTTTTTT
CASSGQGTNEKLFF
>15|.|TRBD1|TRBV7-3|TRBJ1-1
TGTGCCAGCAGCTCCCACAGGGGGGTGAACACTGAAGCTTTCTTT
CASSSHRGVNTEAFF
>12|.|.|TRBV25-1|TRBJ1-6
TGTGCCAGCAGATTAACAAATTCACCCCTCCACTTT
CASRLTNSPLHF
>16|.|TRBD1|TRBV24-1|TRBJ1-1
TGTGCCACCAGTGATACCGGACAGGGGGCGGAAACTGAAGCTTTCTTT
CATSDTGQGAETEAFF
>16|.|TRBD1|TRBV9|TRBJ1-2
TGTGCCAGCAGCAGGCAAGGGACAGGGGTAGGGTATGGCTACACCTTC
CASSRQGTGVGYGYTF
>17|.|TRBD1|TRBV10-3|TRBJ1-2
TGTGCCATCAGTGAGTCTCGTACAGGGGGCATGTACTATGGCTACACCTTC
CAISESRTGGMYYGYTF
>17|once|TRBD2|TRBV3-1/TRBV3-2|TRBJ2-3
TGTGCCAGCAGCCCGGGATTACTAGCGGGGCTCCCGGATACGCAGTATTTT
CASSPGLLAGLPDTQYF
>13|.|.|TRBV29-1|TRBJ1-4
TGCAGCGTCCCCGACAGGACTAATGAAAAACTGTTTTTT
CSVPDRTNEKLFF
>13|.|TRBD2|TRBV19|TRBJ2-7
TGTGCCAGTAGGCCCCCCTGGGGGGGCGAGCAGTACTTC
CASRPPWGGEQYF
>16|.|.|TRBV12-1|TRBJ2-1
TGTGCCAGCAGCCCCGAGGAACCGACAGGGTTGAATCAAGAGTTCTTC
CASSPEEPTGLNQEFF
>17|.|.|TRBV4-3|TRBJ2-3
TGCGCCAGCAGCCAGGGACTGACTATCAAGGTCCCAGATACGCAGTATTTT
CASSQGLTIKVPDTQYF
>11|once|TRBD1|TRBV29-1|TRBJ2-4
TGCAGCGTTGGACAGGGTGGAATTCAGTACTTC
CSVGQGGIQYF
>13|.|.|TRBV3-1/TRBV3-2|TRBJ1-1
TGTGCCAGCAGCCAAGGGTGGCAGGGAGAAGCTTTCTTT
CASSQGWQGEAFF
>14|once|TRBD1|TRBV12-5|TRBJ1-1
TGTGCTAGTGGTTTGAGAGCACAGGGGTCTGAAGCTTTCTTT
CASGLRAQGSEAFF
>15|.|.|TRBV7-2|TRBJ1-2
TGTGCCAGCAGCTTAGCGGCGGGGACTAACTATGGCTACACCTTC
CASSLAAGTNYGYTF
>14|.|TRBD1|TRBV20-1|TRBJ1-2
TGCAGTGCTAGTGCCGGACAGGCTGGCTATGGCTACACCTTC
CSASAGQAGYGYTF
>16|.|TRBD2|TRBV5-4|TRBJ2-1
TGTGCCAGCAGCACCGGACTAGCGGGGGCGCACAATGAGCAGTTCTTC
CASSTGLAGAHNEQFF
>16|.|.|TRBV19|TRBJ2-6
TGTGCCAGTAGTACCCAGGGAGGACTCGGGGCCAACGTCCTGACTTTC
CASSTQGGLGANVLTF
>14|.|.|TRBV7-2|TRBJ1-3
TGTGCCAGCAGCCCGGAGTTTTCTGGAAACACCATATATTTT
CASSPEFSGNTIYF
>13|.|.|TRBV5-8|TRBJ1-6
TGTGCCAGCAGCTTGGCGGTTAATTCACCCCTCCACTTT
CASSLAVNSPLHF
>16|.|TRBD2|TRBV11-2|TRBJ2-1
TGTGCCAGCAGCGCGACTAGCGGATTTCCCTACAATGAGCAGTTCTTC
CASSATSGFPYNEQFF
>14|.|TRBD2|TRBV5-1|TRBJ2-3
TGCGCCAGCAGCACGGGGACTAGCGGGGGCACGCAGTATTTT
CASSTGTSGGTQYF
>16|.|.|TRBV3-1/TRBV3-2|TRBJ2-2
TGTGCCAGCAGCCAAGTAGGGGACAAGAACACCGGGGAGCTGTTTTTT
CASSQVGDKNTGELFF
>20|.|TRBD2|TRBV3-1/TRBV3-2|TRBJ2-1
TGTGCCAGCAGCCGGGAGGGTCTAAGGACTAGCGGGGGGCCTTACAATGAGCAGTTCTTC
CASSREGLRTSGGPYNEQFF
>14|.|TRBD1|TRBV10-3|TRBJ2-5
TGTGCCATCAGTGAGACAGGGGCGGCGGAGACCCAGTACTTC
CAISETGAAETQYF
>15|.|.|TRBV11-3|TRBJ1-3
TGTGCCAGCAGCTTAGGTGGGGCAGTTGGAAACACCATATATTTT
CASSLGGAVGNTIYF
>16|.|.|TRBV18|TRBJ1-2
TGTGCCAGCTCACCCGGAACCGGGACACAAATCTATGGCTACACCTTC
CASSPGTGTQIYGYTF
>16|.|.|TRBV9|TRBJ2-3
TGTGCCAGCAGCGTTCGTATCGGGGGAATCACAGATACGCAGTATTTT
CASSVRIGGITDTQYF
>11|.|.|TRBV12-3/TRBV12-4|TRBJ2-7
TGTGCCAGCAGCCCAGCCTACGAGCAGTACTTC
CASSPAYEQYF
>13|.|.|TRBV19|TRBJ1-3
TGTGCCAGTAGTACCACAGAAGCAAACACCATATATTTT
CASSTTEANTIYF
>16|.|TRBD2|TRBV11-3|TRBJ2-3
TGTGCCAGCAGCTTAGTTCTAGCGGGGGACACAGATACGCAGTATTTT
CASSLVLAGDTDTQYF